This is a list of T cell receptor beta chains from one sample in a study of blood T cell repertoires in COVID-19. The repertoire was sequenced with immunoSEQ multiplex PCR; TCRdb's copy has only in-frame clones and lacks some. The sample carries 160,000 or so clones, 75% to 90% recorded once. The sequencing sample was made of peripheral blood. Receptors were obtained from a woman aged 35 to 49 with acute or convalescent COVID-19. Both conserved end residues are part of each CDR3. A D gene is named only where the DNA matches it firmly. A clone size is listed for some rows: how often the clone was seen (once, few, many), or a class if it is expanded.

v_gene,abundance,j_gene,d_gene,len,CDR3nt,CDR3aa
TRBV20-1,.,TRBJ2-1,TRBD2,16,TGCAGTGCCAGTGGCCTAGCGGGAGCGGTCTCCAATGAGCAGTTCTTC,CSASGLAGAVSNEQFF
TRBV19,once,TRBJ2-6,.,16,TGTGCCAGTAGTAATTTTGGAGGATATGGGGCCAACGTCCTGACTTTC,CASSNFGGYGANVLTF
TRBV15,.,TRBJ2-7,.,15,TGTGCCACCAGCAGGAAAGCGGGTGAGGCCTACGAGCAGTACTTC,CATSRKAGEAYEQYF
TRBV29-1,.,TRBJ1-5,TRBD1,12,TGCAGCGCCGGACAGGTCAATCAGCCCCAGCATTTT,CSAGQVNQPQHF
TRBV24-1,.,TRBJ2-1,.,14,TGTGCCACCAGTGAGTGGGGAGACGGCAATGAGCAGTTCTTC,CATSEWGDGNEQFF
TRBV25-1,.,TRBJ1-6,TRBD1,14,TGTGCCAGCAGTGAAGGGACAGTTCATTCACCCCTCCACTTT,CASSEGTVHSPLHF
TRBV27,.,TRBJ1-4,.,16,TGTGCCAGCAGTTCCACTGACAGTTCAACTAATGAAAAACTGTTTTTT,CASSSTDSSTNEKLFF
TRBV7-6,.,TRBJ1-4,TRBD1,17,TGTGCCAGCTCCCGGACAGGGGGCGACCTGAGGGGCGAAAAACTGTTTTTT,CASSRTGGDLRGEKLFF
TRBV2,.,TRBJ2-1,.,13,TGTGCCAGCAGTGAGGACAGATACAATGAGCAGTTCTTC,CASSEDRYNEQFF
TRBV13,.,TRBJ2-7,.,14,TGTGCCAGCAGCTTAGGACAGGGTCTCTACGAGCAGTACTTC,CASSLGQGLYEQYF
TRBV6-5,.,TRBJ2-4,.,14,TGTGCCAGCAGTTACCTGGACACAAAAAACATTCAGTACTTC,CASSYLDTKNIQYF
TRBV27,.,TRBJ2-2,.,15,TGTGCCAGCAGTTTGACAGCCCTTAACACCGGGGAGCTGTTTTTT,CASSLTALNTGELFF
TRBV28,.,TRBJ1-4,.,13,TGTGCCAGCAGCCCCGGAGGCAGGATAGATCTGTTTTTT,CASSPGGRIDLFF
TRBV27,.,TRBJ1-3,TRBD1,19,TGTGCCAGCAGTTTCCAATTCCCGGGACAGCTTCCCTCTGGAAACACCATATATTTT,CASSFQFPGQLPSGNTIYF
TRBV6-5,.,TRBJ1-1,.,13,TGTGCCAGCTTTAGTCGTCCGAACACTGAAGCTTTCTTT,CASFSRPNTEAFF
TRBV4-1,few,TRBJ1-6,TRBD1,16,TGCGCCAGCAGCCAAGACGACCGGACAGGGGGGCTGCAGCTCCACTTT,CASSQDDRTGGLQLHF
TRBV11-2,.,TRBJ1-1,.,15,TGTGCCAGCAGACCCCCCGGGACACTGAACACTGAAGCTTTCTTT,CASRPPGTLNTEAFF
TRBV4-1,.,TRBJ2-1,.,20,TGCGCCAGCAGCCAAGGGGGTTCCGGGACACGCTGGAGCTCCTACAATGAGCAGTTCTTC,CASSQGGSGTRWSSYNEQFF
TRBV9,.,TRBJ2-1,.,16,TGTGCCAGCAGCGTAGGAGAGGCTCGCTCCTACAATGAGCAGTTCTTC,CASSVGEARSYNEQFF
TRBV6-5,.,TRBJ2-2,.,13,TGTGCCAGCAGTTACGGACTGTACGGGGAGCTGTTTTTT,CASSYGLYGELFF
TRBV9,.,TRBJ2-1,TRBD2,16,TGTGCCAGCAGCGTAGGGCTGGCGGGAGGGCAACATGAGCAGTTCTTC,CASSVGLAGGQHEQFF
TRBV27,.,TRBJ1-2,TRBD1,16,TGTGCCAGCAGTCCCGGGACAGGGAATCCGTATGATGGCTACACCTTC,CASSPGTGNPYDGYTF
TRBV28,.,TRBJ2-3,TRBD2,17,TGTGCCAGCAGACCCTCGGGGGGGTCAACCTTCACAGATACGCAGTATTTT,CASRPSGGSTFTDTQYF
TRBV29-1,.,TRBJ2-7,TRBD1,11,TGCAGCGTTGGACAGGGGTTAGAGCAGTACTTC,CSVGQGLEQYF
TRBV5-1,.,TRBJ1-3,.,15,TGCGCCAGCAGCTTGGGTTCTAGCTCTGGAAACACCATATATTTT,CASSLGSSSGNTIYF
TRBV18,.,TRBJ1-5,.,14,TGTGCCAGCTCAGGGCAGGTGAACAATCAGCCCCAGCATTTT,CASSGQVNNQPQHF
TRBV28,.,TRBJ2-2,.,12,TGTGCCAGCACTTGGAACACCGGGGAGCTGTTTTTT,CASTWNTGELFF
TRBV5-1,.,TRBJ1-1,TRBD1,14,TGCGCCAGCAGCCTAGACAGGGACTACACTGAAGCTTTCTTT,CASSLDRDYTEAFF
TRBV24-1,.,TRBJ2-5,TRBD2,15,TGTGCCACCGGTAGGAGTCTAGCGGGACAAGAGACCCAGTACTTC,CATGRSLAGQETQYF
TRBV7-9,.,TRBJ2-2,.,16,TGTGCCAGCTCCGAGCCCCTCAAAGGAGGGCCCGGGGAGCTGTTTTTT,CASSEPLKGGPGELFF
TRBV19,once,TRBJ2-7,.,15,TGTGCCAGTAAGCAGGGAAGCTTTAGCTCCTACGAGCAGTACTTC,CASKQGSFSSYEQYF
TRBV24-1,.,TRBJ2-1,TRBD2,16,TGTGCCACCAGCGCCACTGGGGGGGGCTCCTACAATGAGCAGTTCTTC,CATSATGGGSYNEQFF
TRBV5-1,.,TRBJ2-3,TRBD2,16,TGCGCCAGCAGCTCACTAGCGGGAGCTAGCACAGATACGCAGTATTTT,CASSSLAGASTDTQYF
TRBV18,.,TRBJ2-1,TRBD2,16,TGTGCCAGCTCACCACCTAGCGGGAGGGCCATCAATGAGCAGTTCTTC,CASSPPSGRAINEQFF
TRBV14,.,TRBJ1-1,.,12,TGTGCCAGCAGCCCCTCGTTGACTCGGGCTTTCTTT,CASSPSLTRAFF
TRBV19,.,TRBJ2-2,TRBD1,14,TGTGCCAGTGGACAGGGGAGCAATACCGGGGAGCTGTTTTTT,CASGQGSNTGELFF
TRBV28,.,TRBJ2-3,TRBD1,15,TGTGCCAGCAGTCCACAGGGGGCTAACACAGATACGCAGTATTTT,CASSPQGANTDTQYF
TRBV19,.,TRBJ2-7,TRBD2,14,TGTGCCAGTAGCTCGGGAGGTTACTCCTACGAGCAGTACTTC,CASSSGGYSYEQYF